These 28 T cell receptor beta chains came from one sample sequenced in a study of control samples from healthy donors and cancer patients. The protocol was immunoSEQ multiplex PCR, while the TCRdb copy is restricted to in-frame clones and leaves out a portion. The sample has around 100,000 clones; 87% are singletons. The sequencing input was blood. These receptors came from a woman aged 45-65 years in good health.

This clone was counted a few times. The V gene is TRBV5-1, the J gene TRBJ1-2; no firm D call. Trimming removed 1 base from V and 0 bases from J, with 13 bases in between. The CDR3 has 16 amino acids. Germline V gene lookup returns CDR1 SGHRS and CDR2 YFSETQ. CDR3 sequence (DNA): TGCGCCAGCAGCTTGCGGGTTGAAGAGACTAACTATGGCTACACCTTC. It is translated as CASSLRVEETNYGYTF. The full variable domain, with the rest looked up from reference TRBV5-1 and TRBJ1-2, is KAGVTQTPRYLIKTRGQQVTLSCSPISGHRSVSWYQQTPGQGLQFLFEYFSETQRNKGNFPGRFSGRQFSNSRSEMNVSTLELGDSALYLCASSLRVEETNYGYTFGSGTRLTVV.

This chain uses TRBV24-1 with TRBJ2-3, with TRBD1 matching 8 bases. Per germline, CDR1 KGHDR and CDR2 SFDVKD. CDR3 length equals 16 residues. J was trimmed by 4 bases and V by 3 bases; bases with no gene match: 8. In nucleotides, the CDR3 is TGTGCCACCAGTGATAGATCCCAGGGGGCCCCAGATACGCAGTATTTT. Translating gives CATSDRSQGAPDTQYF.

The chain recombines TRBV4-1 with TRBJ2-2, with 14 bases fitting TRBD2. Per the germline V gene, CDR1 is MGHRA and CDR2 is YSYEKL. The CDR3 length is 16 residues. V lost 5 bases to trimming and J lost 6 bases; unmatched junction nucleotides: 5. The CDR3 protein is CASSSGTSGRAGELFF. Written as DNA, the CDR3 is TGCGCCAGCAGCAGCGGGACTAGCGGGAGAGCCGGGGAGCTGTTTTTT.

The rearrangement joins TRBV29-1 to TRBJ2-7, with 7 bases that match TRBD1. CDR3 length: 18 amino acids. V lost 3 bases to trimming and J lost 8 bases; unmatched junction nucleotides: 25. Per germline, CDR1 SQVTM and CDR2 ANQGSEA. The CDR3 region has the DNA TGCAGCGTTGAGGGCTACGACACTTACGGGACAGATCTACGAAAGCAGTACTTC. Protein product: CSVEGYDTYGTDLRKQYF.

The chain carries TRBV3-1 (or the pseudogene TRBV3-2) and TRBJ2-1; 8 nucleotides line up with TRBD2. The CDR3 is 16 amino acids. After removal of 4 bases from V and 8 bases from J, the junction contained 13 bases not matched to a gene. Germline V gene lookup returns CDR1 LGHDT and CDR2 YNNKEL (reference sequence). This chain's CDR3 is CASSLRGLAGYHEQFF. CDR3 bases: TGTGCCAGCAGCCTCAGAGGGCTAGCGGGTTATCATGAGCAGTTCTTC.

The J gene is TRBJ2-3, the V gene TRBV5-8; D is undetermined. V was pared by 7 bases and J by 2 bases, with 5 bases between. The CDR3 is 11 residues long. CDR1 SGHTS and CDR2 YDEGEE come from the germline V gene. The CDR3 reads CASFSTDTQYF. DNA for the CDR3: TGTGCCAGCTTTTCCACAGATACGCAGTATTTT.

V usage is TRBV21-1 and J usage is TRBJ1-2; TRBD1 is taken as the D call from the table, unchecked against the DNA. TRBV21-1 is assigned pseudogene status. The length of the CDR3 is 15 residues. Here the CDR3 DNA reads TGTGCCAGCAGCAAAAGCAGGGGACAGGGCTATGGCTACACCTTC. Amino acids: CASSKSRGQGYGYTF.

The rearrangement uses TRBV9 and TRBJ2-7; unclear D gene. Germline V gene lookup returns CDR1 SGDLS and CDR2 YYNGEE. The CDR3 has 15 amino acids. Deletions cut 0 bases from V and 3 bases from J, with 13 bases between. This CDR3 reads CASSVALGLGYEQYF. CDR3 bases: TGTGCCAGCAGCGTAGCTCTGGGATTGGGCTACGAGCAGTACTTC.

This sequence joins TRBV20-1 and TRBJ1-3; D remains ambiguous. The ends were cut back, 6 bases at V and 4 bases at J, with 7 bases in the middle. Germline lookup yields CDR1 DFQATT and CDR2 SNEGSKA (reference sequence). The CDR3 contains 11 residues. In DNA, the CDR3 is TGCAGTGCCGTACGAGGAAACACCATATATTTT. Translation gives CSAVRGNTIYF.

The rearrangement joins TRBV5-4 to TRBJ2-7, with D perhaps TRBD2 (5 bases). The germline V gene has CDR1 SGHNT and CDR2 YYREEE (reference sequence). V lost 4 bases and J 4 bases, leaving 15 bases between the germline ends. The CDR3 is 14 residues long. The CDR3 DNA follows: TGTGCCAGCAGCCCTAGCCCGGGCACGTACGAGCAGTACTTC. This codes for CASSPSPGTYEQYF.

The gene calls are TRBV12-5 and TRBJ2-5, with D hard to call. Germline CDR1 reads LGHNT; CDR2 reads FRNRAP. This CDR3 contains 14 residues. Between the trimmed V and J ends, which lost 4 bases and 1 base, there was a span of 10 bases. Written as DNA, the CDR3 is TGTGCTAGTGGTTCGCGACCTCTCCAAGAGACCCAGTACTTC. It yields the protein CASGSRPLQETQYF. Full variable domain (rest looked up from reference TRBV12-5 and TRBJ2-5): DARVTQTPRHKVTEMGQEVTMRCQPILGHNTVFWYRQTMMQGLELLAYFRNRAPLDDSGMPKDRFSAEMPDATLATLKIQPSEPRDSAVYFCASGSRPLQETQYFGPGTRLLVL.

The chain combines TRBV19 with TRBJ1-2, with D unclear. V was shortened by 2 bases and J by 5 bases, with 18 bases between the two germline ends. Germline CDR1 and CDR2: LNHDA and SQIVND (reference sequence). This CDR3 contains 16 residues. CDR3 bases: TGTGCCAGTAGTATAAGGCCCGCGGAGGTTTCGTATGGCTACACCTTC. Protein: CASSIRPAEVSYGYTF.

This clone was seen just once. CDR3 DNA: TGTGCCATCGAAATCAAGGACCGATACGAGCAGTACGTC. Translation gives CAIEIKDRYEQYV. The chain recombines TRBV7-9 with TRBJ2-7, with D unclear. Germline CDR1 SEHNR, CDR2 FQNEAQ (reference sequence). V was clipped by 10 bases and J by 4 bases, with 17 bases between them. The CDR3 extends over 13 amino acids.

The gene calls are TRBV7-8 and TRBJ2-7; the match to TRBD1 covers 8 bases. The CDR3 sequence is 14 residues long. The germline gives CDR1 SGHVS, CDR2 FQNEAQ. V was clipped by 5 bases and J by 6 bases; unmatched bases: 9. The CDR3 sequence: CASSQGAGPREQYV. The CDR3 nucleotides read TGTGCCAGCAGCCAGGGGGCAGGACCCCGCGAGCAGTACGTC.

This clone was observed a single time. This chain links TRBV14 with TRBJ2-4; possibly TRBD1 for D (6 bases). CDR1 and CDR2 from the germline V gene are SGHDN and FVKESK. V was shortened by 0 bases and J by 0 bases, with 21 bases between the two germline ends. This CDR3 has 20 residues. Here the CDR3 reads CASSQDQWDTGFLAKNIQYF. DNA of the CDR3: TGTGCCAGCAGCCAAGATCAGTGGGACACAGGATTCTTAGCCAAAAACATTCAGTACTTC.

CDR3 region: CASRGRVPYYGYTF. The CDR3 DNA reads as TGTGCCAGCAGGGGCAGGGTTCCGTACTATGGCTACACCTTC. The rearrangement links TRBV27 to TRBJ1-2; tentative D call: TRBD1 (5 bases). Germline V gene lookup returns CDR1 MNHEY and CDR2 SMNVEV (reference sequence). Trimming took 6 bases from V and 3 from J, leaving 14 bases between them. The CDR3 runs 14 residues.

The rearrangement links TRBV27 to TRBJ1-3; 7 positions agree with TRBD1. Germline V lookup: CDR1 MNHEY, CDR2 SMNVEV (reference sequence). Trimming cost V 2 bases and J 4 bases; bases outside gene matches: 8. CDR3 size: 16 residues. The CDR3 region has the DNA TGTGCCAGCAGTTTACGTTCGGGGACAGCCGGAAACACCATATATTTT. Protein: CASSLRSGTAGNTIYF.

The V call is TRBV10-3, the J call TRBJ2-3, with 11 bases that match TRBD2. With 8 bases clipped from V and 4 bases from J, the junction kept 5 bases outside the gene matches. Germline V CDR1 and CDR2: ENHRY, SYGVKD. The CDR3 covers 14 residues. CDR3: CAIALAGGSDTQYF. The DNA for the CDR3 is TGTGCCATCGCCCTAGCGGGAGGTTCAGATACGCAGTATTTT.

The J gene is TRBJ1-1, the V gene TRBV29-1; D is perhaps TRBD1 (5 bases). Trimming removed 8 bases at V and 5 bases at J, with 18 bases between. The CDR3 totals 13 residues. Germline V CDR1 and CDR2: SQVTM, ANQGSEA. The CDR3 sequence is CSIGGRGYTEAFF. CDR3 in DNA: TGCAGCATTGGTGGGAGGGGCTATACTGAAGCTTTCTTT.

The V gene is TRBV18, the J gene TRBJ2-5; D is perhaps TRBD1 (6 bases). Germline V lookup: CDR1 KGHSH, CDR2 LQKENI. The CDR3 runs 13 residues. The V and J ends lost 5 bases and 5 bases respectively, with 12 bases between them. CDR3 DNA sequence: TGTGCCAGCTCATCCTACAGGGAGGAGACCCAGTACTTC. It is translated as CASSSYREETQYF.

This clone was counted a single time. The genes are TRBV5-6 and TRBJ2-6; D is tentatively TRBD1 or TRBD2 (6 bases each). From germline, CDR1 is SGHDT and CDR2 YYEEEE. V was cut by 0 bases and J by 1 base, with 14 bases left in between. There are 18 residues in the CDR3. The CDR3 DNA is TGTGCCAGCAGCTTGGATCCGGGGGCTATATCTGGGGCCAACGTCCTGACTTTC. It encodes CASSLDPGAISGANVLTF.

CDR3 residues: CASSQGGDGTGLSEAFF. The CDR3 nucleotides are TGCGCCAGCAGCCAAGGAGGAGACGGAACAGGGCTGTCTGAAGCTTTCTTT. The chain joins TRBV4-1 to TRBJ1-1, with D perhaps TRBD1 (6 bases). The V end lost 1 base, the J end lost 6 bases, and 21 bases lay between the germline ends. Per the germline V gene, CDR1 is MGHRA and CDR2 is YSYEKL. The CDR3 has 17 amino acids.

The chain employs TRBV7-2 and TRBJ2-3; 9 nucleotides align to TRBD2. The V gene's germline CDR1 is SGHTA and CDR2 FQGNSA. The CDR3 contains 16 residues. V shed 4 bases, J shed 1 base, and the junction held 6 bases outside the gene matches. Here the CDR3 DNA reads TGTGCCAGCAGCTCCCAACGGACTAGCGGCACAGATACGCAGTATTTT. It translates to CASSSQRTSGTDTQYF. The full variable domain, rest sourced from reference TRBV7-2 and TRBJ2-3, is GAGVSQSPSNKVTEKGKDVELRCDPISGHTALYWYRQSLGQGLEFLIYFQGNSAPDKSGLPSDRFSAERTGGSVSTLTIQRTQQEDSAVYLCASSSQRTSGTDTQYFGPGTRLTVL.

This chain uses TRBV3-1 (or the pseudogene TRBV3-2) with TRBJ2-5; the match to TRBD2 covers 12 bases. The J segment lost 4 bases and the V segment lost 5 bases, leaving 14 bases of the junction unmatched. The V gene's germline CDR1 is LGHDT and CDR2 YNNKEL (reference sequence). This CDR3 comprises 18 residues. CDR3 sequence (DNA): TGTGCCAGCAGCTCAGGGCGGACTAGCGGGGCCGGAGGAGAGACCCAGTACTTC. As protein: CASSSGRTSGAGGETQYF.

CDR3 nucleotide sequence: TGTGCCAGCTCACCGGGACTAGCGGGCCACAATGAGCAGTTCTTC. It is translated as CASSPGLAGHNEQFF. This sequence joins TRBV18 and TRBJ2-1, with TRBD2 identical over 12 bases. This CDR3 is 15 amino acids long. Germline values: CDR1 KGHSH, CDR2 LQKENI. Trimming at V came to 3 bases and at J to 5 bases, leaving 2 bases not matched to a gene.

The chain has TRBV30 and TRBJ2-1; D assignment may be TRBD1 or TRBD2 (5 bases each). This CDR3 spans 10 amino acids. Germline CDR1 GTSNPN, CDR2 SVGIG (reference sequence). V lost 5 bases and J lost 7, with 6 bases in between. In DNA form, the CDR3 reads TGTGCCTGGGAGGGGAATGAGCAGTTCTTC. It codes for CAWEGNEQFF.

The chain combines TRBV5-5 with TRBJ1-4, with a tentative D call TRBD1 (6 bases). The CDR3 is 16 amino acids. V lost 1 base, J lost 4 bases, and 14 bases lay in between. Germline V gene lookup returns CDR1 SGHKS and CDR2 YYEKEE (reference sequence). CDR3 protein: CASSLPGAFRNEKLFF. The DNA for the CDR3 is TGTGCCAGCAGCTTGCCAGGGGCGTTTCGTAATGAAAAACTGTTTTTT.

CDR3 amino acids: CASSSSQGLKRNEQFF. Written as DNA, the CDR3 is TGTGCCAGCAGCTCAAGCCAGGGCCTTAAGAGAAATGAGCAGTTCTTC. The chain couples TRBV7-9 to TRBJ2-1; a weak D match, TRBD1 (5 bases). The germline CDR1 and CDR2 sequences are SEHNR and FQNEAQ (reference sequence). Trimming removed 4 bases from V and 7 bases from J, with 20 bases in between. The CDR3 covers 16 residues.